This paragraph covers one T cell receptor beta chain sequence. V lost 1 base to trimming and J lost 4 bases, with 13 bases between them. Germline CDR1 and CDR2: SGHRS and YFSETQ. The CDR3 covers 15 residues. This entry comes from a study of blood T cell repertoires in COVID-19. Sequencing used immunoSEQ multiplex PCR; TCRdb keeps in-frame clones, though not all of them. The profile covers about 130,000 clones, with roughly 85% appearing a single time and around 3% taken by the ten largest. The V gene is TRBV5-1, the J gene TRBJ2-3, with D possibly TRBD2 on 5 matching bases. The sequence was obtained from a woman aged 80 or over with COVID-19, enrolled during active disease. The sequencing sample was made of peripheral blood. The CDR3, as DNA: TGCGCCAGCAGCTTGTTCGGGAATATGGCAGATACGCAGTATTTT. It encodes CASSLFGNMADTQYF. Combining the CDR3 with reference TRBV5-1 and TRBJ2-3 gives the whole variable domain KAGVTQTPRYLIKTRGQQVTLSCSPISGHRSVSWYQQTPGQGLQFLFEYFSETQRNKGNFPGRFSGRQFSNSRSEMNVSTLELGDSALYLCASSLFGNMADTQYFGPGTRLTVL.